This T cell receptor beta chain comes out of a study of blood T cell repertoires in COVID-19 (dated by TCRdb to between 2020 and 2021). About the investigation overall: Collaborator samples came from the United States, Italy and Spain and covered acute and convalescent phases of COVID-19. The prospective study material was composed of cDNA or gDNA derived from T cells, B-cell-depleted T cells, or PBMCs. The dataset comprised deeply sampled blood TCRbeta repertoires from subjects exposed to, actively infected with, or recovered from COVID-19. The repertoires were made available in a free public database intended to serve as a resource for research on the immune response to SARS-CoV-2. Samples were obtained from the ongoing ImmuneRACE study (first 160 participants) and from 1,254 subjects provided by 6 global collaborators. Nearly every sample came with metadata listing a de-identified subject ID, COVID-19 status, age in years and sex. Where HLA class I and class II types were available, the types were taken from metadata supplied by the sample provider, not from assay-based typing.

TCRbeta CDR3 regions were amplified from genomic DNA by means of the immunoSEQ Assay, a bias-controlled multiplex PCR. In the source study's methods: The number of nucleated cells in each sample was estimated by amplification of reference gene primers within the assay. To quantify the absolute abundance of each unique TCRbeta CDR3 rearrangement, sequence reads were collapsed and filtered. Productive Simpson clonality was computed per sample as the square root of Simpson's diversity index over productive rearrangements. TCRdb limited this immuneACCESS table to in-frame rearrangements with V and J called. A share of clones is missing; checked studies link under half to unresolved V genes, and the rest is unexplained. The D gene and trimming were derived from the DNA, and the V and J assignments and clone size from that table. Across this sample there are around 250,000 clones, with approximately 80% seen only once. Clones ranked in the top ten supply approximately 1.9% of the sample.

The investigation overall reported the following: Clinical and demographic metadata were provided uncurated, with the amount varying by source and participant.

The CDR3, from cysteine to phenylalanine, totals 15 residues. The CDR3 DNA has 45 bases and is translated from base 1. Sequences MNHEY (CDR1) and SVGAGI (CDR2) are obtained from the germline V gene. V and J are truncated by 6 bases and 4 bases respectively, leaving an intervening sequence of 16 bases. Collaborating institutions collected whole blood in K2EDTA tubes following their own protocols. For TCRbeta analysis, collaborators shipped samples in one of three forms: frozen whole blood, isolated PBMCs, or DNA extracted from either of those sample types. About this clone itself: There is no known antigen for this receptor. No quality values exist for individual bases; no much larger clone is one base distant.

The receptor chain draws on TRBV6-5 and TRBJ1-5, with the D gene call left open. The material sequenced was peripheral blood. The receptor comes from a woman at least 80 years old with acute or convalescent COVID-19. The DNA is as follows: TGTGCCAGCAGAAACAGCCAAACTGGGAATCAGCCCCAGCATTTT. The encoded protein is CASRNSQTGNQPQHF.